This TCR beta chain was profiled in a study of cytomegalovirus exposure and HLA in healthy donors. About the research overall: The roughly 670 first-cohort repertoires shared a platform with the 130 or so validation repertoires, as reported in a later analysis.

This clone was observed a single time. Antigen specificity is unknown. V dropped 4 bases and J dropped 4; count of bases not matched to a gene: 8. CDR1 and CDR2 from the germline V gene are SGHRS and YFSETQ. The CDR3 length is 18 residues. Clones were read by immunoSEQ multiplex PCR, and TCRdb kept only the in-frame ones, dropping some. The table has 100,000 to 150,000 clones, roughly 95% seen once; the top ten hold 1.5% to 2%. The study's findings and limits: First-cohort TCR clusters were later found to tend to co-occur in the 120 validation repertoires.

The chain employs TRBV5-1 and TRBJ2-2; 15 nucleotides line up with TRBD2. The TCR was taken from a man aged 18-30 years in good health and CMV-seronegative. Sequenced material: PBMCs. CDR3 protein: CASSTGLAGGAGTGELFF. In nucleotides, the CDR3 is TGCGCCAGCAGCACGGGACTAGCGGGAGGTGCGGGCACCGGGGAGCTGTTTTTT.